The source of this TCR delta chain is a study of delta chains in infants with herpesvirus infections. Findings of the study overall: Limitations included few samples and no matched controls for race or environment. Public-clonotype frequency seemingly fell with older age at infection.

Only a few counts were recorded for this clone. Its antigen remains unidentified. PBMC RNA was reverse transcribed using gamma-chain- and delta-chain-specific primers. TCRdb used CATT to re-call clones from the RT-PCR reads. The profile shows roughly 1,500 delta-chain clones, around 26% of them singletons. Germline V lookup: CDR1 TSWWSYY, CDR2 QGS. V shed 9 bases, J shed 0 bases, and the junction held 21 bases outside the gene matches. The CDR3 has 19 amino acids. The receptor's source is a human donor who was a Ugandan infant, either HIV-exposed or HIV-unexposed (not recorded which). This specimen was peripheral blood, taken at time point 1 of longitudinal follow-up. The V call is TRDV1, the J call TRDJ1; TRDD3 matches 8 bases. The CDR3 DNA follows: TGTGCTCTGGGAGCAAAAGGAATACTGGGGGGCTTTTACACCGATAAACTCATCTTT. Translated: CALGAKGILGGFYTDKLIF.